Described below is a single TCR beta chain sequence and its context. Its matching antigen is unknown. This specimen comes from a study of B cell selection in AIRE deficiency. Germline V lookup: CDR1 MNHEY, CDR2 SMNVEV (reference sequence). The CDR3 has 14 amino acids. The J segment lost 9 bases and the V segment lost 5 bases, leaving 10 bases of the junction unmatched. General study findings and limits: Roughly 31% of healthy-shared Treg sequences were found among patient Tconv cells. Shorter CDR3s marked shared Treg sequences, biased toward few non-templated insertions.

Sorted regulatory T cells were CD4-positive, CD25-high and CD127-low or negative. Original methodology: Patients' Tregs yielded about 51,000 distinct TCRbeta sequences; donors' 80,000 to 100,000. Clones were read by immunoSEQ multiplex PCR, and TCRdb kept only the in-frame ones, dropping some. V and J calls and clone size are as listed in that table; D and trimming were resolved from the DNA. The data show around 18,000 clones, 90% to 95% seen once. The sequenced sample consisted of CD4+CD25+ Tregs sorted from PBMCs. The V and J genes are TRBV27 and TRBJ2-5; the match to TRBD1 covers 9 bases. The sequence was collected from a human donor in good health. The CDR3 spells CASSKQGAFDPQYF. The CDR3 DNA sequence: TGTGCCAGCAGTAAACAGGGGGCGTTTGATCCCCAGTACTTC.